This record covers a single T cell receptor (beta chain). Its target is not known. Reverse transcription of all isolated RNA meant that expressed TCRB transcripts were sequenced. Stem cell-like memory T cell samples averaged approximately 1 million immunoSEQ reads each. Sequenced by immunoSEQ multiplex PCR; TCRdb stores in-frame clones only, minus some. The table has around 26,000 clones, about 70% seen once. Germline V gene sequence: CDR1 SGHKS, CDR2 YYEKEE (reference sequence). The J segment lost 4 bases and the V segment lost 3 bases, leaving 3 bases of the junction unmatched. The CDR3 has 14 amino acids. The data stem from a study of beta chain features in type 1 diabetes. Background on the study: There were some 110 million sorted cells examined across all samples.

Study conclusions and caveats: The VDJ junctions of type 1 diabetes patients carried fewer insertions and more deletions. Within each of all four CD4+ subsets, Type 1 diabetes patients had TCRB CDR3s that were moderately but significantly shorter. Within the patient group, naive, central memory and Treg TCRB repertoires appeared more similar to each other than within healthy donors.

The chain links TRBV5-5 to TRBJ1-1, with 10 bases identical to TRBD1. Sequencing was performed on stem cell memory CD4+ T cells from blood. The sequence derives from a woman in her thirties or forties with type 1 diabetes. The CDR3 region has the DNA TGTGCCAGCAGCTCGAGACAGGGGGCCACTGAAGCTTTCTTT. It translates to CASSSRQGATEAFF.